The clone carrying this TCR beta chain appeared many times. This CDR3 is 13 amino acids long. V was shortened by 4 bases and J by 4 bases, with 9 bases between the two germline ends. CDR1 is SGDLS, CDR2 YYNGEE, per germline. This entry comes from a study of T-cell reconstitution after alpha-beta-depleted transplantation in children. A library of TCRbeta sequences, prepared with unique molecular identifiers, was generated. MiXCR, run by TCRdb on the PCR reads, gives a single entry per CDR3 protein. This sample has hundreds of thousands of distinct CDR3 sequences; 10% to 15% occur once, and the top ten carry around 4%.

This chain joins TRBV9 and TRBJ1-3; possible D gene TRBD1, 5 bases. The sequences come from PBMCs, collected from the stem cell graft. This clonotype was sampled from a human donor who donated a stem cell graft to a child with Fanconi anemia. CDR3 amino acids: CASSRTLGNTIYF. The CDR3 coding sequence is TGTGCCAGCAGCCGGACATTGGGAAACACCATATATTTT.